The 14 T cell receptor beta chains given below trace back to one sample, sequenced in a study of T-cell reconstitution after alpha-beta-depleted transplantation in children. A library of TCRbeta sequences, prepared with unique molecular identifiers, was generated. TCRdb passed the PCR reads through MiXCR, listing each CDR3 protein once. The profile shows about 360,000 distinct CDR3 sequences, approximately 12% of them singletons. Source: PBMCs, taken from the stem cell graft. The origin of the receptors is a human donor who donated a stem cell graft to a child with Fanconi anemia.

The chain carries TRBV10-3 and TRBJ2-1; no definite D call. Germline lookup yields CDR1 ENHRY and CDR2 SYGVKD. Trimming pared 2 bases from V and 7 bases from J, leaving 15 bases between. The CDR3 covers 15 residues. The CDR3 nucleotides read TGTGCCATCAGTGAGACGTGGGGTGCCGGTAATGAGCAGTTCTTC. It codes for CAISETWGAGNEQFF.

This clonotype occurred many times. This sequence joins TRBV5-1 and TRBJ1-2, with D maybe TRBD1 (5 bases). The CDR3 contains 14 residues. V lost 2 bases to trimming and J lost 6 bases, with 14 bases between them. Germline lookup yields CDR1 SGHRS and CDR2 YFSETQ. CDR3 amino acids: CASSFGGASDGYTF. CDR3 nucleotide sequence: TGCGCCAGCAGCTTTGGAGGGGCCTCCGATGGCTACACCTTC.

This clonotype was observed a handful of times. V gene TRBV5-1 combines with J gene TRBJ2-3; 8 nucleotides line up with TRBD1. The germline V gene encodes CDR1 SGHRS and CDR2 YFSETQ. The V gene end was trimmed by 0 bases and the J gene end by 4 bases; junction bases not matched to a gene: 4. The CDR3 runs 15 residues. CDR3 sequence reads: CASSLGRTGSDTQYF. As DNA, the CDR3 is TGCGCCAGCAGCTTGGGGCGGACAGGGTCAGATACGCAGTATTTT.

This clonotype was counted only a few times. The V gene is TRBV2, the J gene TRBJ2-7; D remains unclear. V shed 6 bases and J shed 3 bases, with 15 bases lying between them. Germline lookup yields CDR1 SNHLY and CDR2 FYNNEI. This CDR3 has 14 amino acids. CDR3 in amino acids: CASRYFDEIYEQYF. CDR3 nucleotides: TGTGCCAGCAGGTACTTTGACGAAATCTACGAGCAGTACTTC.

The rearrangement links TRBV20-1 to TRBJ1-2; possibly TRBD1 for D (5 bases). The germline V and J ends were trimmed by 3 bases and 6 bases, with 14 bases remaining between them. The CDR3 contains 13 residues. In germline, CDR1 is DFQATT, CDR2 SNEGSKA (reference sequence). CDR3 nucleotides: TGCAGTGCTAGTGCCGGGACCTTAAATGGCTACACCTTC. This translates into CSASAGTLNGYTF.

J is TRBJ1-2 and V is TRBV5-1; 9 bases are a match to TRBD1. The length of the CDR3 is 17 residues. V trimming: 0 bases; J trimming: 6 bases; junction bases outside the gene matches: 12. Germline CDR1 and CDR2: SGHRS and YFSETQ. The CDR3 sequence is CASSLARGTGPQDGYTF. The CDR3 DNA is TGCGCCAGCAGCTTGGCTCGGGGGACAGGGCCTCAGGATGGCTACACCTTC.

The CDR3 DNA reads as TGCGCCAGCAGCTCCGGGACACTTCAGAACTATGGCTACACCTTC. Translated, it gives CASSSGTLQNYGYTF. This rearrangement joins TRBV5-1 to TRBJ1-2; TRBD1 is a possible D gene (6 bases). Germline loops: CDR1 SGHRS, CDR2 YFSETQ. The V and J ends lost 3 bases and 2 bases respectively, with 14 bases between them. The CDR3 sequence is 15 residues long. Using reference TRBV5-1 and TRBJ1-2 for the parts outside the CDR3, the full variable domain is KAGVTQTPRYLIKTRGQQVTLSCSPISGHRSVSWYQQTPGQGLQFLFEYFSETQRNKGNFPGRFSGRQFSNSRSEMNVSTLELGDSALYLCASSSGTLQNYGYTFGSGTRLTVV.

On this clonotype: At one end, the junction sequence differs from germline, possibly due to a read error. The J gene is TRBJ2-3, the V gene TRBV5-5; the D gene is possibly TRBD2 (5 bases). Looked up from germline, CDR1 is SGHKS and CDR2 is YYEKEE (reference sequence). This CDR3 is built from 13 residues. The CDR3 is CASSLGSTYTQYF. The CDR3 region has the DNA TGTGCCAGCAGCCTGGGGAGCACATATACGCAGTATTTT.

V usage is TRBV6-1 and J usage is TRBJ1-1; TRBD1 matches at 7 bases. This CDR3 comprises 16 residues. CDR1 and CDR2 (germline): MNHNS, SASEGT. V gave up 6 bases and J gave up 0 bases; unmatched junction bases: 10. The CDR3 DNA sequence: TGTGCCAGCAGCCTAGGACAGGCGCTCATGAACACTGAAGCTTTCTTT. Encoded protein: CASSLGQALMNTEAFF.

V and J are TRBV11-2 and TRBJ2-4; D is unclear. CDR1 is SGHAT, CDR2 FQNNGV, per germline. Trimming cost V 5 bases and J 1 base, with 12 bases left between them. The CDR3 spans 15 residues. The CDR3 sequence is CASSHPGEAKNIQYF. The CDR3 coding sequence is TGTGCCAGCAGCCATCCCGGAGAGGCCAAAAACATTCAGTACTTC.

This clonotype showed up just a few times. The rearrangement joins TRBV5-1 to TRBJ2-3, with 8 bases matching TRBD2. V dropped 2 bases and J dropped 2; count of bases not matched to a gene: 10. Per germline, CDR1 SGHRS and CDR2 YFSETQ. The CDR3 extends over 17 amino acids. The CDR3 DNA follows: TGCGCCAGCAGCTTAGGAGGTAGCGGGGACTACACAGATACGCAGTATTTT. Translated, it gives CASSLGGSGDYTDTQYF.

The chain has TRBV7-8 and TRBJ2-7; 8 bases are a match to TRBD1. The CDR3 has 15 amino acids. Germline CDR1 SGHVS, CDR2 FQNEAQ. V lost 2 bases and J lost 4; bases outside the gene matches: 7. The CDR3 DNA sequence: TGTGCCAGCAGCTTATGGGAGACAGGGGAATACGAGCAGTACTTC. This translates into CASSLWETGEYEQYF.

Comments on this clonotype: The junction differs from germline at one of its ends, possibly a read error. V is TRBV20-1 and J is TRBJ1-2; D remains ambiguous. The CDR3 length is 11 residues. The germline V gene encodes CDR1 DFQATT and CDR2 SNEGSKA (reference sequence). The CDR3 DNA reads as TGCAGTGCCCCCGAACCACCCCTTTCCCTCTTC. Translation: CSAPEPPLSLF.

This clonotype was counted only a few times. The rearrangement links TRBV7-8 to TRBJ2-2; 7 bases align to TRBD2. CDR3 length: 16 amino acids. V shed 5 bases and J 1 base; nucleotides not matched to a gene: 7. CDR1 is SGHVS, CDR2 FQNEAQ, per germline. CDR3 residues: CASSLRIAGNTGELFF. CDR3 DNA sequence: TGTGCCAGCAGCCTTCGGATAGCGGGGAACACCGGGGAGCTGTTTTTT.